Listed below are T cell receptor beta chains from one sample, sequenced in a study of blood T cell repertoires in COVID-19. TCRdb's copy holds only in-frame clones and misses some; the assay was immunoSEQ multiplex PCR. Altogether about 52,000 clones are present, more than 85% being singletons, with the ten largest covering 15% to 20%. The sample taken for sequencing was peripheral blood. The receptors stem from a human donor with active COVID-19. The donor label of this sample is uncertain. CDR3s include the opening cysteine and the closing phenylalanine or tryptophan. The D gene is left open where the match is weak. Where a row states a size, it is once, few, many or the class of an expanded clone; other rows omit it.

size,D,J,V,CDR3,DNA
-,TRBD2,TRBJ2-7,TRBV6-4,CASRRTSGTHF,TGTGCCAGCAGAAGAACTAGCGGGACGCACTTC
-,-,TRBJ2-7,TRBV28,CASRSHGSNEQYF,TGTGCCAGCAGATCCCACGGTAGCAACGAGCAGTACTTC
-,TRBD2,TRBJ2-3,TRBV4-1,CASSQDASGGRNTQYF,TGCGCCAGCAGCCAAGATGCTAGCGGGGGACGAAATACGCAGTATTTT
once,-,TRBJ2-3,TRBV6-5,CAGQTARTSTDTQYF,TGTGCCGGACAGACAGCACGCACTAGCACAGATACGCAGTATTTT
-,-,TRBJ1-1,TRBV12-3/TRBV12-4,CASRRDKNTEAFF,TGTGCCAGCAGACGGGACAAGAACACTGAAGCTTTCTTT
-,TRBD1,TRBJ1-2,TRBV3-1/TRBV3-2,CASSQVAGDRVPRWVKVDGYTF,TGTGCCAGCAGCCAAGTTGCTGGGGACAGGGTCCCCCGTTGGGTCAAGGTGGATGGCTACACCTTC
-,-,TRBJ1-5,TRBV18,CASSPLSNQPQHF,TGTGCCAGCTCACCCCTTAGCAATCAGCCCCAGCATTTT
-,TRBD1,TRBJ1-2,TRBV19,CASSPQSGGGYTF,TGTGCCAGTAGCCCCCAGTCAGGGGGTGGCTACACCTTC
-,-,TRBJ2-1,TRBV6-2/TRBV6-3,CASSYLSYEQFF,TGTGCCAGCAGTTACTTATCTTATGAGCAGTTCTTC
-,-,TRBJ1-1,TRBV7-3,CASRVQGNTEAFF,TGTGCCAGCAGGGTTCAGGGGAACACTGAAGCTTTCTTT
-,TRBD1,TRBJ2-4,TRBV27,CASSKQTGTGDLVIQYF,TGTGCCAGCAGTAAACAAACCGGGACAGGTGATTTGGTCATTCAGTACTTC
-,-,TRBJ2-1,TRBV10-3,CAISEGGSYNEQFF,TGTGCCATCAGTGAAGGGGGCTCCTACAATGAGCAGTTCTTC
once,-,TRBJ2-1,TRBV6-5,CASSYSMGGSGNEQFF,TGTGCCAGCAGTTACTCGATGGGGGGTTCAGGGAATGAGCAGTTCTTC
-,-,TRBJ2-3,TRBV5-8,CASSSFLADTQYF,TGTGCCAGCAGCTCTTTCCTAGCAGATACGCAGTATTTT
-,-,TRBJ2-7,TRBV7-2,CASSLEIVTHEQYF,TGTGCCAGCAGCCTCGAAATAGTTACCCACGAGCAGTACTTC
once,TRBD2,TRBJ2-2,TRBV3-1/TRBV3-2,CASSQVGSGGKTGELFF,TGTGCCAGCAGCCAAGTCGGAAGCGGGGGTAAAACCGGGGAGCTGTTTTTT